Shown below are 28 T cell receptor beta chains from a single sample sequenced in a study of CXCR3-negative and CXCR3-positive naive CD8 T cells. The TRB libraries of cDNA were built by UMI-labeled 5' RACE. TCRdb re-called the 5' RACE reads, yielding one record per CDR3 amino acid sequence without DNA. The sample shows tens of thousands of distinct CDR3 sequences, and about 1.5% sits with its ten largest clones. Sequencing was carried out using naive CXCR3- CD8+ T cells from blood. This sample's subset: CD45RO-CCR7+CD27+CD95- naive CD8+ T cells lacking CXCR3 (TNR3-). These receptors all stem from a human donor in good health. Some clones in this sample may be carry-over from other donors' samples.

The chain uses TRBV5-1 and TRBJ1-5. Germline-derived CDR1 and CDR2 are SGHRS and YFSETQ. CDR3 length equals 13 residues. The CDR3 loop reads CASSLNGNQPQHF.

The V and J genes are TRBV19 and TRBJ2-1; TCRdb's D call, TRBD1, is unchecked because there is no DNA. The germline V gene encodes CDR1 LNHDA and CDR2 SQIVND (reference sequence). The CDR3 totals 16 residues. CDR3 sequence reads: CASSIGAIESYNEQFF. Combining the CDR3 with reference TRBV19 and TRBJ2-1 gives the whole variable domain DGGITQSPKYLFRKEGQNVTLSCEQNLNHDAMYWYRQDPGQGLRLIYYSQIVNDFQKGDIAEGYSVSREKKESFPLTVTSAQKNPTAFYLCASSIGAIESYNEQFFGPGTRLTVL.

The chain couples TRBV15 to TRBJ2-5; TCRdb gives TRBD1 as the D gene, but with no DNA this cannot be confirmed. This CDR3 comprises 13 residues. Germline V CDR1 and CDR2: LNHNV, YYDKDF (reference sequence). CDR3 amino acids: CATSLGHLETQYF.

The rearrangement joins TRBV10-1 to TRBJ1-6. The germline CDR1 and CDR2 sequences are WNHNN and SYGVQD (reference sequence). CDR3 length equals 14 residues. The CDR3 here is CASIEEGSNSPLHF.

The V and J genes are TRBV28 and TRBJ2-7; checking the TCRdb D call of TRBD1 is not possible without DNA. This CDR3 has 14 amino acids. Germline loops: CDR1 MDHEN, CDR2 SYDVKM. The CDR3 loop is CASSSRVRSYEQYF.

The chain couples TRBV29-1 to TRBJ2-1; TCRdb's assignment of TRBD2 cannot be checked, as there is no DNA. This CDR3 has 14 residues. Per the germline V gene, CDR1 is SQVTM and CDR2 is ANQGSEA. Here the CDR3 reads CSVEVTGRGNEQFF.

The genes are TRBV27 and TRBJ2-3; without DNA, the TCRdb call of TRBD1 cannot be checked. Germline CDR1 reads MNHEY; CDR2 reads SMNVEV (reference sequence). The CDR3 is 16 amino acids. The CDR3: CASSSMDRGNTDTQYF.

V and J are TRBV28 and TRBJ2-1; TCRdb calls TRBD2, which cannot be checked without DNA. Looked up from germline, CDR1 is MDHEN and CDR2 is SYDVKM. The CDR3 extends over 16 amino acids. The CDR3 is CASSFPSSGSYNEQFF.

The chain carries TRBV6-2 or TRBV6-3 and TRBJ2-7; TCRdb designates TRBD1, a call that cannot be tested without DNA. This CDR3 region has 12 residues. CDR1 and CDR2 (germline): MNHEY, SVGEGT. The CDR3 loop reads CASSYPPTMQYF.

V usage is TRBV20-1 and J usage is TRBJ2-7; no DNA is available, so the TRBD2 call from TCRdb remains unchecked. The CDR3 has 13 amino acids. Germline CDR1 and CDR2: DFQATT and SNEGSKA (reference sequence). CDR3 sequence reads: CSAKWTRNYEQYF.

V and J are TRBV29-1 and TRBJ1-1. This CDR3 has 14 residues. Germline V gene lookup returns CDR1 SQVTM and CDR2 ANQGSEA. CDR3 amino acids: CSVRPDSGNTEAFF.

This chain uses TRBV29-1 with TRBJ2-7; lacking DNA, the TRBD1 call made by TCRdb goes unchecked. The CDR3 covers 16 residues. CDR1 is SQVTM and CDR2 is ANQGSEA in the germline V gene. The CDR3 sequence: CSVEEGLRGDSYEQYF.

The chain employs TRBV21-1 and TRBJ2-7. TRBV21-1 is marked as a pseudogene. The CDR3 is 11 amino acids. Here the CDR3 reads CASSHGLREYF.

The chain has TRBV12-3 or TRBV12-4 and TRBJ2-7. The CDR3 consists of 13 residues. The CDR3 reads CASSFGNTYEQYF.

This chain connects TRBV27 to TRBJ2-1; TCRdb's assignment of TRBD1 cannot be checked, as there is no DNA. Germline V CDR1 and CDR2: MNHEY, SMNVEV (reference sequence). This CDR3 contains 13 residues. CDR3 sequence: CASSGRGLREQFF.

The genes are TRBV9 and TRBJ2-2; without DNA, the TCRdb call of TRBD1 cannot be checked. This CDR3 contains 14 residues. Germline CDR1 and CDR2: SGDLS and YYNGEE. CDR3 protein: CASSVQGDTGELFF.

This chain's CDR3 is CASRPTLGGYEQYF. The V gene is TRBV12-2, the J gene TRBJ2-7; checking the TCRdb D call of TRBD1 is not possible without DNA. TRBV12-2 is deemed a pseudogene. The CDR3 spans 14 residues.

The chain uses TRBV5-1 and TRBJ2-7; lacking DNA, the TRBD2 call made by TCRdb goes unchecked. The CDR3 contains 16 residues. Per germline, CDR1 SGHRS and CDR2 YFSETQ. The CDR3: CASSLLPLAGDHEQYF. Full variable domain (remainder filled in from reference TRBV5-1 and TRBJ2-7): KAGVTQTPRYLIKTRGQQVTLSCSPISGHRSVSWYQQTPGQGLQFLFEYFSETQRNKGNFPGRFSGRQFSNSRSEMNVSTLELGDSALYLCASSLLPLAGDHEQYFGPGTRLTVT.

The chain couples TRBV29-1 to TRBJ2-7; TCRdb returns TRBD2, unconfirmable since there is no DNA. The CDR3 has 13 amino acids. Germline V CDR1 and CDR2: SQVTM, ANQGSEA. CDR3 sequence reads: CSVPGLATHEQYF.

The V gene is TRBV29-1, the J gene TRBJ2-2; as DNA is missing, the TRBD1 call by TCRdb cannot be tested. The CDR3 is 14 residues long. CDR1 and CDR2 (germline): SQVTM, ANQGSEA. The CDR3 protein is CSVDQGVGSGELFF.

This chain joins TRBV6-5 and TRBJ2-3; TCRdb selects TRBD1, and the lack of DNA leaves this call unchecked. Germline V gives CDR1 MNHEY, CDR2 SVGAGI. The CDR3 is 12 residues long. This CDR3 is CASSGGQGRKYF.

CDR3 sequence: CASSLAGQENEQFF. The chain carries TRBV7-6 and TRBJ2-1; the TRBD1 assignment by TCRdb is unverifiable without DNA. Germline V gene sequence: CDR1 SGHVS, CDR2 FNYEAQ. CDR3 length: 14 amino acids.

The rearrangement joins TRBV7-8 to TRBJ2-7. Germline CDR1 and CDR2: SGHVS and FQNEAQ. The CDR3 runs to 11 residues. The CDR3 sequence: CASSLGDEQYF.

The rearrangement joins TRBV14 to TRBJ1-4; TCRdb proposes TRBD1, but this gene call is untestable without DNA. From germline, CDR1 is SGHDN and CDR2 FVKESK. This CDR3 spans 19 amino acids. CDR3 sequence reads: CASSQETIAGVLTNEKLFF.

The CDR3 loop reads CASSHPLAETQYF. The V and J genes are TRBV28 and TRBJ2-5; with no DNA, the TCRdb D assignment of TRBD2 cannot be verified. The CDR3 is 13 residues long. CDR1 and CDR2 from the germline V gene are MDHEN and SYDVKM. The whole variable domain, filled in from reference TRBV28 and TRBJ2-5, reads DVKVTQSSRYLVKRTGEKVFLECVQDMDHENMFWYRQDPGLGLRLIYFSYDVKMKEKGDIPEGYSVSREKKERFSLILESASTNQTSMYLCASSHPLAETQYFGPGTRLLVL.

This chain uses TRBV20-1 with TRBJ1-1; TCRdb reports TRBD1, a call that lacks DNA to check it against. This CDR3 is built from 12 residues. CDR1 and CDR2 from the germline V gene are DFQATT and SNEGSKA (reference sequence). CDR3 region: CSANRGNTEAFF.

This rearrangement joins TRBV10-3 to TRBJ2-1; TCRdb reports TRBD1, a call that lacks DNA to check it against. This CDR3 is 12 amino acids long. Per germline, CDR1 ENHRY and CDR2 SYGVKD. The CDR3 loop reads CAISENWAEQFF.

The chain links TRBV24-1 to TRBJ2-7; TCRdb names TRBD2, which stays unverified in the absence of DNA. This CDR3 spans 16 amino acids. Germline V gene data show CDR1 as KGHDR and CDR2 as SFDVKD. The CDR3 protein is CATSDFRGPRPYEQYF.